This record covers a single TCR beta chain. Its specificity is unknown. Everyone who donated was a Caucasian adult who lived in Nashville, Tennessee. Around 100 million PBMCs went into genomic DNA for unsorted samples. Each subset's genomic DNA was shared equally among a number of immunoSEQ plates. Sequencing used immunoSEQ multiplex PCR; TCRdb keeps in-frame clones, though not all of them. The repertoire has some 530,000 clones, around 73% of them found once; the top ten carry around 12%. This entry is derived from a study of shared clonotypes between healthy human individuals. Findings and caveats of the study: Only blood samples were collected, and tissue repertoires likely differ.

The TCR was taken from a woman aged 40 to 55 in good health. Some clones in this sample may be carry-over from other donors' samples. The sequenced material came from PBMCs.

The CDR3 DNA reads as TGTGCCAGCAGCTTACTAGCGGGAGGGCCAAATGAGCAGTTCTTC. Protein sequence: CASSLLAGGPNEQFF. The chain is built from TRBV11-2 and TRBJ2-1, with 12 bases that match TRBD2. The germline V gene encodes CDR1 SGHAT and CDR2 FQNNGV. The V segment lost 2 bases and the J segment 7 bases; nucleotides outside the gene matches: 3. The CDR3 spans 15 residues. Complete variable domain (other parts from reference TRBV11-2 and TRBJ2-1): EAGVAQSPRYKIIEKRQSVAFWCNPISGHATLYWYQQILGQGPKLLIQFQNNGVVDDSQLPKDRFSAERLKGVDSTLKIQPAKLEDSAVYLCASSLLAGGPNEQFFGPGTRLTVL.